What follows are 5 T cell receptor beta chains derived from one specimen sequenced in a study of T cells in localized non-small cell lung cancer (dated by TCRdb to the early 2020s). Preparation of the library involved the immunoSEQ multiplex PCR assay. TCRdb carries this immuneACCESS record with in-frame sequences only. Its versions omit some clonotypes, under half of them owing to an unresolved V gene in the studies checked, with the rest unexplained. This sample gives more than 45,000 clones in total; 80% to 85% of them show up just once. Of the sample, about 15% is held by the ten largest clones. The sequencing here drew on peripheral blood mononuclear cells, taken before any cancer treatment. Receptor source: a man between 35 and 75 years old with stage III lung adenocarcinoma.

The genes are TRBV19 and TRBJ2-1; D ambiguous. V lost 0 bases and J lost 2, with 11 bases in between. This CDR3 contains 16 residues. The germline CDR1 and CDR2 sequences are LNHDA and SQIVND (reference sequence). The CDR3, as DNA: TGTGCCAGTAGTATAGACTCCCTACGGGCCTACAATGAGCAGTTCTTC. Translating it yields CASSIDSLRAYNEQFF.

The chain joins TRBV11-1 to TRBJ1-1; D is unclear. This CDR3 has 14 amino acids. Trimming shortened V by 10 bases and J by 7 bases, and 22 bases separated the two germline ends. Germline V gene sequence: CDR1 SGHAT, CDR2 FQDESV (reference sequence). The CDR3 reads CATRRAGSKSEAFF. For the CDR3, the DNA is TGTGCCACCCGACGGGCCGGTAGTAAAAGTGAAGCTTTCTTT.

The rearrangement links TRBV6-5 to TRBJ1-2; a weak D match, TRBD1 (5 bases). This CDR3 has 13 amino acids. CDR1 and CDR2 from the germline V gene are MNHEY and SVGAGI. V was trimmed by 8 bases and J by 4 bases, leaving 14 bases between them. Here the CDR3 DNA reads TGTGCCAGCGGAGATGGGGGGTCCTATGGCTACACCTTC. This sequence encodes CASGDGGSYGYTF.

The V call is TRBV11-2, the J call TRBJ2-1; 7 bases match TRBD2. Trimming at V came to 6 bases and at J to 7 bases, leaving 12 bases not matched to a gene. From germline, CDR1 is SGHAT and CDR2 FQNNGV. CDR3 length: 15 residues. The CDR3 DNA sequence: TGTGCCAGCAGTCCCGGCCTTAGCGGGTGGAATGAGCAGTTCTTC. As protein: CASSPGLSGWNEQFF.

This CDR3 reads CASSPGPNTDTQYF. CDR3 nucleotide sequence: TGTGCCAGCAGCCCTGGGCCGAACACAGATACGCAGTATTTT. The rearrangement links TRBV7-3 to TRBJ2-3; D call uncertain. There are 14 residues in the CDR3. Germline CDR1 SGHTA, CDR2 FQGTGA. V gave up 5 bases and J gave up 2 bases, with 11 bases separating them. Variable domain in full (rest from reference TRBV7-3 and TRBJ2-3): GAGVSQTPSNKVTEKGKYVELRCDPISGHTALYWYRQSLGQGPEFLIYFQGTGAADDSGLPNDRFFAVRPEGSVSTLKIQRTERGDSAVYLCASSPGPNTDTQYFGPGTRLTVL.